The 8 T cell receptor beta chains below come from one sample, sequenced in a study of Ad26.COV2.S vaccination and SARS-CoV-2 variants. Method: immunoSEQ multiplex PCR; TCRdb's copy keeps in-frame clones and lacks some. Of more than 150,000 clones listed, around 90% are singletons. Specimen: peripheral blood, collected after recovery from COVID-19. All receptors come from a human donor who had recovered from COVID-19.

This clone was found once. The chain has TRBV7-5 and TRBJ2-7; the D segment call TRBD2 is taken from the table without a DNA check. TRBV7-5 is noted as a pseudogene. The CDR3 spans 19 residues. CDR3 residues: CARSPNTGTSGMINYEQYF. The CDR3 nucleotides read TGTGCCAGAAGCCCAAACACCGGGACTAGCGGGATGATAAACTACGAGCAGTACTTC.

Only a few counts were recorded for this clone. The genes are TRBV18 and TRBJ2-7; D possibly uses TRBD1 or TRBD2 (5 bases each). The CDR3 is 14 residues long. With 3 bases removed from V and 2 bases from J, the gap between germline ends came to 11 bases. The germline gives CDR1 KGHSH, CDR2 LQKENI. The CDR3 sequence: CASSPPGTPYEQYF. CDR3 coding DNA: TGTGCCAGCTCACCGCCCGGGACCCCCTACGAGCAGTACTTC.

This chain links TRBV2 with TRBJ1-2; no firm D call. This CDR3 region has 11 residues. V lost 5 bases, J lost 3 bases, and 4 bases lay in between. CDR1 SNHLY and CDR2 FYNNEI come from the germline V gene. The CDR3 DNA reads TGTGCCAGCAGTCCGGACTATGGCTACACCTTC. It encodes CASSPDYGYTF.

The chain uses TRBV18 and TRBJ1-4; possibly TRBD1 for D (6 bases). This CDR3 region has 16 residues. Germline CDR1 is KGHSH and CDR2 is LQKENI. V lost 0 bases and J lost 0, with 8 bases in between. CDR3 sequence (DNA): TGTGCCAGCTCACCACCGGGGGGCTCAACTAATGAAAAACTGTTTTTT. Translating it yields CASSPPGGSTNEKLFF.

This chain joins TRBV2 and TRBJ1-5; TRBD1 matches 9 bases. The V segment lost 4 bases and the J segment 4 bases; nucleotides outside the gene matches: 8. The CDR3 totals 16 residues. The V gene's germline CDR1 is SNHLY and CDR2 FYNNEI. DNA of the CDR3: TGTGCCAGCAGTGGACTGGACAGGGGTGGGAATCAGCCCCAGCATTTT. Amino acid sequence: CASSGLDRGGNQPQHF. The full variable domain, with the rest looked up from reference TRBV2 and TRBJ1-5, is EPEVTQTPSHQVTQMGQEVILRCVPISNHLYFYWYRQILGQKVEFLVSFYNNEISEKSEIFDDQFSVERPDGSNFTLKIRSTKLEDSAMYFCASSGLDRGGNQPQHFGDGTRLSIL.

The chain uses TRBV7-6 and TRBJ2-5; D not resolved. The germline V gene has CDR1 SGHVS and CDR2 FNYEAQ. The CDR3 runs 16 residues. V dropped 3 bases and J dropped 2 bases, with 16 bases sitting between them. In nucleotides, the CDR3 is TGTGCCAGCAGCTTGGGAAGACTGGGCCCTCAAGAGACCCAGTACTTC. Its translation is CASSLGRLGPQETQYF.

CDR3 DNA: TGTGCCAGCAGCTTCCTGGGACTCCAAGGAGAGACCCAGTACTTC. It codes for CASSFLGLQGETQYF. The V gene is TRBV3-1 (or the pseudogene TRBV3-2), the J gene TRBJ2-5; D possibly corresponds to TRBD2 (6 bases). The CDR3 is made up of 15 amino acids. V was shortened by 5 bases and J by 4 bases, with 17 bases between the two germline ends. From germline, CDR1 is LGHDT and CDR2 YNNKEL (reference sequence).

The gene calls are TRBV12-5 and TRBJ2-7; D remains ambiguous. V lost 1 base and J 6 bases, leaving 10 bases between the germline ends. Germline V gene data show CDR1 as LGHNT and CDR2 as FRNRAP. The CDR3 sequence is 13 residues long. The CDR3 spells CASGLASGSEQYF. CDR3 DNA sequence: TGTGCTAGTGGTTTGGCCTCGGGCTCCGAGCAGTACTTC.